These T cell receptor beta chains were read from a single sample in a study of blood T cell repertoires in COVID-19. TCRdb's copy holds only in-frame clones and misses some; the assay was immunoSEQ multiplex PCR. The repertoire consists of around 45,000 clones, with approximately 90% occurring once and the leading ten covering 13%. The sample consisted of peripheral blood. These receptors came from an older man with acute or convalescent COVID-19. Each CDR3 is given with its conserved first and last residue. D genes are given only for firm matches. For some rows the clone size is stated as once, few or many, or as a class when expanded; others skip it.

abundance	d_gene	v_gene	j_gene	CDR3aa	CDR3nt
NA	NA	TRBV6-5	TRBJ1-1	CASRGAHREGEAFF	TGTGCCAGCAGAGGGGCCCACAGGGAGGGAGAAGCTTTCTTT
NA	NA	TRBV11-2	TRBJ2-7	CASSLNRRGSEQYF	TGTGCCAGCAGCTTGAACAGGAGGGGATCCGAGCAGTACTTC
NA	NA	TRBV29-1	TRBJ1-2	CSVTIGRAGGYTF	TGCAGCGTGACGATAGGTCGGGCGGGTGGCTACACCTTC
NA	NA	TRBV14	TRBJ2-3	CASSQEGARPLTDTQYF	TGTGCCAGCAGCCAAGAGGGGGCCCGACCCCTCACAGATACGCAGTATTTT
NA	TRBD2	TRBV28	TRBJ2-3	CASSESGGSRSTDTQYF	TGTGCCAGCAGTGAGAGCGGGGGGAGTAGAAGCACAGATACGCAGTATTTT
NA	TRBD1	TRBV11-2	TRBJ1-1	CASSLTGQGVEAFF	TGTGCCAGCAGCTTAACGGGACAGGGGGTGGAAGCTTTCTTT
few	NA	TRBV19	TRBJ1-5	CASSRATGGGDQPQHF	TGTGCCAGTAGTAGGGCGACAGGAGGAGGCGATCAGCCCCAGCATTTT
once	TRBD1	TRBV7-6	TRBJ2-2	CASSSKSRDRVTGELFF	TGTGCCAGCAGCAGTAAGAGCCGGGACAGGGTGACCGGGGAGCTGTTTTTT
NA	NA	TRBV2	TRBJ1-2	CASSGTFTQYGYTF	TGTGCCAGCAGTGGGACTTTCACCCAATATGGCTACACCTTC
NA	NA	TRBV6-5	TRBJ1-1	CASSRRGTEAFF	TGTGCCAGCAGTCGGCGGGGGACTGAAGCTTTCTTT
NA	TRBD1	TRBV10-3	TRBJ1-1	CAISGAGQVNAFF	TGTGCCATCAGCGGGGCAGGACAGGTGAATGCTTTCTTT
NA	TRBD2	TRBV29-1	TRBJ2-1	CSTSGTGRGEQFF	TGCAGCACCAGCGGGACCGGGCGGGGTGAGCAGTTCTTC
NA	TRBD1	TRBV19	TRBJ2-1	CASSLTGSRSYNEQFF	TGTGCCAGTAGTCTGACAGGGTCTAGATCCTACAATGAGCAGTTCTTC
NA	TRBD1	TRBV5-1	TRBJ2-7	CASSPDRRPAEQYF	TGCGCCAGCAGCCCGGACAGGCGACCAGCGGAGCAGTACTTC
NA	NA	TRBV18	TRBJ2-2	CASSPRARDTGELFF	TGTGCCAGCTCACCACGGGCGAGAGACACCGGGGAGCTGTTTTTT
NA	TRBD1	TRBV18	TRBJ1-1	CASSPRRQGWNTEAFF	TGTGCCAGCTCACCACGGAGACAGGGGTGGAACACTGAAGCTTTCTTT
NA	TRBD1	TRBV7-2	TRBJ1-1	CASSRQGVGEAFF	TGTGCCAGCAGTCGACAGGGGGTGGGTGAAGCTTTCTTT
NA	TRBD1	TRBV7-3	TRBJ1-2	CASSEGQGRVYGYTF	TGTGCCAGCAGCGAAGGACAGGGGCGGGTCTATGGCTACACCTTC
NA	TRBD1	TRBV10-3	TRBJ1-3	CAIGRRPGTGSGNTIYF	TGTGCCATCGGGAGGCGCCCCGGGACAGGATCTGGAAACACCATATATTTT
once	NA	TRBV19	TRBJ1-6	CASSRRGADSPLHF	TGTGCCAGTAGTCGCAGGGGCGCGGATTCACCCCTCCACTTT
NA	NA	TRBV5-1	TRBJ2-2	CASSFQGHFTGELFF	TGCGCCAGCAGCTTTCAGGGGCACTTCACCGGGGAGCTGTTTTTT
NA	TRBD1	TRBV6-5	TRBJ1-3	CASSLEGAARNTIYF	TGTGCCAGCAGCCTCGAGGGGGCAGCCAGAAACACCATATATTTT
NA	TRBD1	TRBV30	TRBJ1-2	CAWSTGVGGYTF	TGTGCCTGGAGTACAGGGGTAGGTGGCTACACCTTC
NA	NA	TRBV5-1	TRBJ1-6	CASRSQDHNSPLHF	TGCGCCAGCAGGTCACAGGACCATAATTCACCCCTCCACTTT
once	NA	TRBV11-2	TRBJ2-1	CASSERRFTSYNEQFF	TGTGCCAGCAGCGAGAGGCGGTTTACCTCCTACAATGAGCAGTTCTTC
NA	TRBD1	TRBV5-5	TRBJ1-4	CASSPTGTGTEKLFF	TGTGCCAGCAGCCCGACCGGGACAGGGACTGAAAAACTGTTTTTT
NA	TRBD1	TRBV16	TRBJ1-4	CASSQSVRTGASNEKLFF	TGTGCCAGCAGCCAATCTGTAAGGACAGGGGCCTCTAATGAAAAACTGTTTTTT
NA	NA	TRBV5-6	TRBJ2-2	CASSWQGPGTGELFF	TGTGCCAGCAGCTGGCAGGGCCCCGGCACCGGGGAGCTGTTTTTT
NA	TRBD1	TRBV6-6	TRBJ1-3	CASSYQDRGNTIYF	TGTGCCAGCAGTTACCAGGACAGGGGGAACACCATATATTTT
NA	NA	TRBV27	TRBJ2-7	CASSPRGTYEQYF	TGTGCCAGCAGTCCCAGGGGTACCTACGAGCAGTACTTC
NA	TRBD1	TRBV7-3	TRBJ2-1	CASRQTGSLGNEQFF	TGTGCCAGCAGGCAGACAGGGTCGTTAGGCAATGAGCAGTTCTTC
NA	TRBD1	TRBV28	TRBJ1-3	CASSFTGGTGNTIYF	TGTGCCAGCAGTTTTACAGGGGGAACTGGAAACACCATATATTTT
NA	NA	TRBV6-4	TRBJ2-3	CASSDGSAATDTQYF	TGTGCCAGCAGTGATGGTAGCGCTGCCACAGATACGCAGTATTTT
NA	TRBD1	TRBV5-1	TRBJ2-1	CASSLGQGAHNEQFF	TGCGCCAGCAGCTTGGGCCAGGGGGCCCACAATGAGCAGTTCTTC
NA	NA	TRBV28	TRBJ1-1	CASSLRGGNTEAFF	TGTGCCAGCAGTTTGAGAGGGGGGAACACTGAAGCTTTCTTT
NA	NA	TRBV14	TRBJ1-1	CASSQTRQANTEAFF	TGTGCCAGCAGCCAAACCCGACAGGCGAACACTGAAGCTTTCTTT
NA	NA	TRBV7-3	TRBJ1-1	CASSLNGQGRNTEAFF	TGTGCCAGCAGCTTAAACGGGCAGGGGAGGAACACTGAAGCTTTCTTT
NA	NA	TRBV10-3	TRBJ2-1	CAISGLGSDNEQFF	TGTGCCATCAGTGGTTTGGGCTCGGACAATGAGCAGTTCTTC
NA	TRBD1	TRBV6-6	TRBJ1-2	CASSQPGGSLYGYTF	TGTGCCAGCAGCCAACCAGGGGGAAGTCTCTATGGCTACACCTTC
NA	NA	TRBV28	TRBJ2-2	CASSLFHGELFF	TGTGCCAGCAGTTTATTTCACGGGGAGCTGTTTTTT
few	TRBD1	TRBV11-2	TRBJ2-1	CASSRDRGDINEQFF	TGTGCCAGCAGCCGGGACAGGGGGGATATCAATGAGCAGTTCTTC
NA	TRBD2	TRBV6-4	TRBJ2-1	CASSETSGGADEQFF	TGTGCCAGCAGTGAGACTAGCGGGGGGGCTGATGAGCAGTTCTTC
NA	NA	TRBV4-2	TRBJ1-1	CASSQDRLLATEAFF	TGTGCCAGCAGCCAAGATCGCTTATTAGCCACTGAAGCTTTCTTT